This T cell receptor beta chain was sequenced in a study of T-cell memory formation after mild COVID-19. This CDR3 spans 12 amino acids. Trimming removed 5 bases at V and 7 bases at J, with 11 bases between. Whole-study results and caveats: Later expanders leaned CD4+, whereas clones that contracted between day 15 and 85 were balanced CD4/CD8. The pre-infection memory compartment contained some responding clones, suggesting cross-reactive memory joined.

This clonotype showed up many times. Its antigen remains unidentified. Sample barcodes and UMIs were carried by the TCR alpha and TCR beta cDNA libraries that 5'RACE generated with constant-segment primers. TCRdb called the 5' RACE reads again in MiXCR, with one record for every CDR3 protein. The data show 250,000 to 300,000 distinct CDR3 sequences, 8% to 10% seen once. V usage is TRBV12-3 or TRBV12-4 and J usage is TRBJ1-1, with D possibly being TRBD1 (6 bases). Sequenced input: PBMCs or a T cell subset sorted from them (not recorded which). The receptor comes from a man aged 18-30 years who had mild COVID-19 (a few samples of this study predate the infection). Cell type and time point are not known. The CDR3 DNA sequence: TGTGCCAGCAGTAACTCAGGGGTTGAAGCTTTCTTT. It codes for CASSNSGVEAFF.